Each of the 19 T cell receptor beta chains below was sequenced from the same sample in a study of blood T cells in healthy people across ages. Next came a second PCR, run for roughly 6 to 11 cycles, which used a sample-barcoded 5' primer along with a J-beta primer mix. TCRdb reprocessed the 5' RACE reads with MiXCR, giving one entry per CDR3 protein. Here the sample spans 780,000 or so distinct CDR3 sequences, around a quarter being singletons. The same sample was also studied in work on T cells of mothers and their children.

Source material: blood. The source is a boy between 5 and 17 years old in good health.

This clonotype was seen ten or more times. The V call is TRBV7-2, the J call TRBJ1-4; D remains ambiguous. With 0 bases removed from V and 3 bases from J, the gap between germline ends came to 2 bases. CDR3 length: 13 amino acids. Germline V gene lookup returns CDR1 SGHTA and CDR2 FQGNSA. The CDR3 DNA sequence: TGTGCCAGCAGCTTAGCCCCTAATGAAAAACTGTTTTTT. Amino acid sequence: CASSLAPNEKLFF.

The table lists this clonotype with a few counts. The V gene is TRBV21-1, the J gene TRBJ2-4; the listed D gene, TRBD1, was not tested against the DNA. TRBV21-1 is a recognized pseudogene. The CDR3 is 15 residues long. The CDR3 region has the DNA TGTGCCAGCAGCCAAAGGCCCGGGGTCGGAAACATTCAGTACTTC. Translation gives CASSQRPGVGNIQYF.

This rearrangement joins TRBV30 to TRBJ1-4; D possibly corresponds to TRBD1 (5 bases). Germline V lookup: CDR1 GTSNPN, CDR2 SVGIG (reference sequence). The CDR3 loop spans 20 amino acids. The V end lost 5 bases, the J end lost 7 bases, and 35 bases lay between the germline ends. For the CDR3, the DNA is TGTGCCTGGGGCCGGACTAGCGGGGGTAGATTGGCGGAATTTGCTGAAAAACTGTTTTTT. It codes for CAWGRTSGGRLAEFAEKLFF.

This clonotype was seen repeatedly, ten times or more. The genes are TRBV29-1 and TRBJ2-7; D call uncertain. The CDR3 runs 13 residues. V was clipped by 4 bases and J by 2 bases, with 12 bases between them. Germline V CDR1 and CDR2: SQVTM, ANQGSEA. CDR3 nucleotide sequence: TGCAGCGTTGGAACAGAGGAGCCCTACGAGCAGTACTTC. Encoded protein: CSVGTEEPYEQYF.

A few counts support this clonotype. The gene calls are TRBV3-1 and TRBJ1-1; no reliable D call. The V end was cut by 1 base, the J end by 4 bases, with 10 bases between. The CDR3 extends over 14 amino acids. Germline-derived CDR1 and CDR2 are LGHDT and YNNKEL (reference sequence). CDR3 coding DNA: TGTGCCAGCAGCCAAGCGGGGAGCGGCACTGAAGCTTTCTTT. This translates into CASSQAGSGTEAFF.

The J gene is TRBJ1-5, the V gene TRBV6-5, with 9 bases matching TRBD1. This CDR3 is 21 amino acids long. CDR1 is MNHEY, CDR2 SVGAGI, per germline. J lost 0 bases, V lost 4 bases, and 19 bases had no gene match. The CDR3 sequence: CASSSNPTGTGMGYSNQPQHF. The CDR3 DNA reads TGTGCCAGCAGTTCCAATCCAACCGGGACAGGGATGGGGTATAGCAATCAGCCCCAGCATTTT.

This clonotype was picked up a small number of times. The chain carries TRBV7-2 and TRBJ2-5; D gene uncertain. V was trimmed by 3 bases and J by 1 base, leaving 12 bases between them. Germline assignment: CDR1 SGHTA and CDR2 FQGNSA. The CDR3 runs to 15 residues. CDR3 nucleotide sequence: TGTGCCAGCAGCTTTGGGCTTACTGTCCAAGAGACCCAGTACTTC. Translation: CASSFGLTVQETQYF.

The chain recombines TRBV4-1 with TRBJ2-1; D remains unclear. V was shortened by 1 base and J by 2 bases, with 9 bases between the two germline ends. The CDR3 spans 15 residues. Germline lookup yields CDR1 MGHRA and CDR2 YSYEKL. The CDR3 sequence is CASSQADTPYNEQFF. The DNA of the CDR3 is TGCGCCAGCAGCCAAGCAGACACCCCCTACAATGAGCAGTTCTTC.

This clonotype was seen only once. This chain joins TRBV7-2 and TRBJ2-1, with D possibly matching TRBD2 (7 bases). The J call may be in error: the DNA end matches TRBJ2-7 better. CDR1 is SGHTA, CDR2 FQGNSA, per germline. This CDR3 is 15 amino acids long. As DNA, the CDR3 is TGTGCCAGCAGCTCGGGGGGCAGGACTACCTACGAGCAGTACTTC. It specifies CASSSGGRTTYEQYF.

The rearrangement links TRBV7-8 to TRBJ2-5; D gene uncertain. The DNA end is a closer match to TRBJ2-7, so the J assignment may be wrong. CDR3 size: 15 residues. CDR1 SGHVS and CDR2 FQNEAQ come from the germline V gene. CDR3 residues: CASSLGDMLGYEQYF. The CDR3 DNA reads as TGTGCCAGCAGCTTAGGCGACATGCTGGGTTACGAGCAGTACTTC.

This clonotype was observed a few times. One junction end disagrees with the germline gene, perhaps due to a read error. CDR3 sequence: CTIGTSGTDTQYF. In nucleotides, the CDR3 is TGTACCATCGGGACTAGCGGCACAGATACGCAGTATTTT. J is TRBJ2-3 and V is TRBV10-3; 10 bases align to TRBD2. The germline V gene has CDR1 ENHRY and CDR2 SYGVKD. The CDR3 runs 13 residues.

The chain employs TRBV4-3 and TRBJ2-1; the match to TRBD2 covers 10 bases. This CDR3 is 16 amino acids long. The trim removed 5 bases at V and 0 bases at J, leaving 4 bases unmatched. Germline V CDR1 and CDR2: LGHNA, YSLEER. CDR3 sequence: CASSTRLAGSYNEQFF. The DNA of the CDR3 is TGCGCCAGCAGCACCCGACTAGCGGGCTCCTACAATGAGCAGTTCTTC.

The chain joins TRBV11-1 to TRBJ2-1; the D gene could be TRBD1 or TRBD2 (6 bases each). Germline V lookup: CDR1 SGHAT, CDR2 FQDESV (reference sequence). The CDR3 is 15 amino acids. V shed 2 bases and J shed 2 bases, with 10 bases lying between them. CDR3 amino acids: CASSLRGGTYNEQFF. The DNA of the CDR3 is TGTGCCAGCAGCTTACGAGGGGGGACCTACAATGAGCAGTTCTTC. Full variable domain (outside the CDR3, taken from reference TRBV11-1 and TRBJ2-1): EAEVAQSPRYKITEKSQAVAFWCDPISGHATLYWYRQILGQGPELLVQFQDESVVDDSQLPKDRFSAERLKGVDSTLKIQPAELGDSAMYLCASSLRGGTYNEQFFGPGTRLTVL.

This clonotype was found a few times. This chain joins TRBV5-5 and TRBJ2-5; D might be TRBD2 (5 bases). The CDR3 sequence is 15 residues long. Germline CDR1 SGHKS, CDR2 YYEKEE (reference sequence). The germline V and J ends were trimmed by 1 base and 5 bases, with 15 bases remaining between them. CDR3 DNA sequence: TGTGCCAGCAGCTTGAGTGGAGCGGTGCGGGAGACCCAGTACTTC. It translates to CASSLSGAVRETQYF.

V usage is TRBV2 and J usage is TRBJ2-1, with D perhaps being TRBD1 or TRBD2 (5 bases each). Germline V gene data show CDR1 as SNHLY and CDR2 as FYNNEI. V was clipped by 6 bases and J by 6 bases, with 18 bases between them. This CDR3 contains 15 residues. DNA for the CDR3: TGTGCCAGCAGAACGGGACGTAGAGCCCCCAATGAGCAGTTCTTC. This encodes CASRTGRRAPNEQFF.

This clonotype showed up just a few times. V usage is TRBV16 and J usage is TRBJ1-1, with D possibly matching TRBD1 (6 bases). Germline assignment: CDR1 KGHSY and CDR2 FQNENV. Trimming stripped 5 bases from V and 3 bases from J, with 13 bases between. This CDR3 region has 14 residues. In nucleotides, the CDR3 is TGTGCCAGCAGCAAAGGGGGGCGGGACACTGAAGCTTTCTTT. Translated: CASSKGGRDTEAFF.

The chain is built from TRBV4-3 and TRBJ1-5; D unclear. Trimming cost V 0 bases and J 7 bases, with 7 bases left between them. The CDR3 runs to 13 residues. CDR1 and CDR2 from the germline V gene are LGHNA and YSLEER. For the CDR3, the DNA is TGCGCCAGCAGCCAAGACGTAGAACAGCCCCAGCATTTT. Its translation is CASSQDVEQPQHF.

The chain links TRBV20-1 to TRBJ2-1, with D perhaps matching TRBD1 or TRBD2 (6 bases each). The closer fit of TRBJ2-7 to the DNA end suggests the J call may be wrong. Germline loops: CDR1 DFQATT, CDR2 SNEGSKA (reference sequence). The CDR3 totals 13 residues. CDR3 nucleotide sequence: TGCAGTGCTAGAGAATGGGGGGCCAACGAGCAGTACTTC. Residues: CSAREWGANEQYF.

The V gene is TRBV29-1, the J gene TRBJ2-1; 7 bases are a match to TRBD1. CDR3 length: 14 amino acids. The germline gives CDR1 SQVTM, CDR2 ANQGSEA. Unmatched junction bases numbered 5, after V lost 4 bases and J lost 2 bases. CDR3 protein: CSVAGGLTYNEQFF. As DNA, the CDR3 is TGCAGCGTTGCAGGGGGATTGACCTACAATGAGCAGTTCTTC.